The 14 T cell receptor beta chains below were found in one sample sequenced in a study of OX40 agonist ivuxolimab in advanced cancers. TCRdb keeps only in-frame clones here, not all; method: immunoSEQ multiplex PCR. Here the sample spans about 29,000 clones, 80% to 95% being singletons. Sequenced material: CD4+ or CD8+ T cells sorted from blood, taken in a trial of the OX40 agonist ivuxolimab. The receptor set was obtained from an adult with an advanced solid tumor such as melanoma, head and neck, liver or kidney cancer.

This chain links TRBV6-5 with TRBJ1-1, with D maybe TRBD1 (5 bases). This CDR3 is built from 11 residues. Trimming stripped 7 bases from V and 4 bases from J, with 7 bases between. CDR1 is MNHEY, CDR2 SVGAGI, per germline. DNA of the CDR3: TGTGCCAGCAAAAGGGGCACTGAAGCTTTCTTT. Protein: CASKRGTEAFF.

The genes are TRBV19 and TRBJ2-5; D ambiguous. Germline V gene lookup returns CDR1 LNHDA and CDR2 SQIVND (reference sequence). Trimming pared 1 base from V and 5 bases from J, leaving 14 bases between. The CDR3 loop spans 15 amino acids. In DNA form, the CDR3 reads TGTGCCAGTAGTATAGTAACCGAAGCAGTGGAGACCCAGTACTTC. This translates into CASSIVTEAVETQYF.

This chain links TRBV19 with TRBJ1-5, with D possibly TRBD1 on 6 matching bases. CDR3 length: 16 residues. Trimming shortened V by 3 bases and J by 0 bases, and 12 bases separated the two germline ends. CDR1 is LNHDA, CDR2 SQIVND, per germline (reference sequence). The CDR3 region is CASSIQGFYSNQPQHF. CDR3 bases: TGTGCCAGTAGTATCCAGGGGTTCTATAGCAATCAGCCCCAGCATTTT.

The J gene is TRBJ2-7, the V gene TRBV14; D is unresolved. The germline V gene has CDR1 SGHDN and CDR2 FVKESK. This CDR3 is built from 14 residues. Trimming took off 3 bases at V and 6 bases at J, with 15 bases between the two ends. The CDR3 region is CASSQLTSSLEQYF. As DNA, the CDR3 is TGTGCCAGCAGCCAGCTGACGAGTAGTCTCGAGCAGTACTTC. The full variable domain, completed using reference TRBV14 and TRBJ2-7, is EAGVTQFPSHSVIEKGQTVTLRCDPISGHDNLYWYRRVMGKEIKFLLHFVKESKQDESGMPNNRFLAERTGGTYSTLKVQPAELEDSGVYFCASSQLTSSLEQYFGPGTRLTVT.

V and J are TRBV6-5 and TRBJ2-7, with D possibly TRBD2 on 5 matching bases. V lost 0 bases and J lost 6, with 9 bases in between. The germline gives CDR1 MNHEY, CDR2 SVGAGI. This CDR3 is 13 amino acids long. CDR3 nucleotide sequence: TGTGCCAGCAGTTACTCACCGGGGAGCGAGCAGTACTTC. It yields the protein CASSYSPGSEQYF.

The J gene is TRBJ2-6, the V gene TRBV20-1; D gene uncertain. Looked up from germline, CDR1 is DFQATT and CDR2 is SNEGSKA (reference sequence). The CDR3 totals 11 residues. V was shortened by 1 base and J by 12 bases, with 7 bases between the two germline ends. DNA of the CDR3: TGCAGTGCTAGAGTTTTAGGCGTCCTGACTTTC. This sequence encodes CSARVLGVLTF.

This sequence joins TRBV4-2 and TRBJ2-1; possibly TRBD1 or TRBD2 for D (5 bases each). CDR3 size: 12 residues. Germline CDR1 and CDR2: LGHNA and YNFKEQ. V shed 1 base and J shed 7 bases, with 5 bases lying between them. DNA of the CDR3: TGTGCCAGCAGCCAAGGGGGGAATGAGCAGTTCTTC. Translated: CASSQGGNEQFF.

The genes are TRBV6-5 and TRBJ1-6; possibly TRBD1 for D (6 bases). CDR1 MNHEY and CDR2 SVGAGI come from the germline V gene. This CDR3 contains 16 residues. With 2 bases removed from V and 6 bases from J, the gap between germline ends came to 14 bases. The CDR3 spells CASSYLGGGGNSPLHF. CDR3 nucleotide sequence: TGTGCCAGCAGTTACCTCGGGGGGGGCGGTAATTCACCCCTCCACTTT.

CDR3 loop: CASSLPGQGTSPLHF. The CDR3 DNA is TGTGCCAGCAGTCTTCCGGGACAGGGTACTTCACCCCTCCACTTT. J is TRBJ1-6 and V is TRBV6-8, with 9 bases that match TRBD1. V lost 5 bases, J lost 9 bases, and 8 bases stayed unmatched. This CDR3 contains 15 residues. The V gene's germline CDR1 is MNHGY and CDR2 SAAAGT.

The genes are TRBV12-5 and TRBJ2-1; 13 bases line up with TRBD2. The CDR3 sequence is 15 residues long. V gave up 4 bases and J gave up 8 bases; unmatched junction bases: 5. The germline gives CDR1 LGHNT, CDR2 FRNRAP. In nucleotides, the CDR3 is TGTGCTAGTGGTTCGGGGACTAGCGGGACGGATGAGCAGTTCTTC. This gives the protein CASGSGTSGTDEQFF.

The chain couples TRBV6-5 to TRBJ2-1; no definite D call. The CDR3 is 14 residues long. Deletions cut 1 base from V and 4 bases from J, with 8 bases between. Per the germline V gene, CDR1 is MNHEY and CDR2 is SVGAGI. The CDR3 nucleotides are TGTGCCAGCAGTTACTTTAACGGATACAATGAGCAGTTCTTC. It yields the protein CASSYFNGYNEQFF.

V and J are TRBV4-1 and TRBJ2-7; a weak D match, TRBD1 (6 bases). V was shortened by 1 base and J by 2 bases, with 12 bases between the two germline ends. This CDR3 comprises 15 residues. CDR1 and CDR2 (germline): MGHRA, YSYEKL. The CDR3 sequence is CASSQVVQGPYEQYF. CDR3 nucleotide sequence: TGCGCCAGCAGCCAAGTCGTACAGGGCCCCTACGAGCAGTACTTC.

The rearrangement links TRBV2 to TRBJ1-1; D may be TRBD1 (5 bases). Germline CDR1 reads SNHLY; CDR2 reads FYNNEI. The CDR3 extends over 14 amino acids. Trimming stripped 5 bases from V and 1 base from J, with 11 bases between. In DNA, the CDR3 is TGTGCCAGCAGTTACGGGGCGGGGAACACTGAAGCTTTCTTT. This codes for CASSYGAGNTEAFF. Using reference TRBV2 and TRBJ1-1 for the parts outside the CDR3, the full variable domain is EPEVTQTPSHQVTQMGQEVILRCVPISNHLYFYWYRQILGQKVEFLVSFYNNEISEKSEIFDDQFSVERPDGSNFTLKIRSTKLEDSAMYFCASSYGAGNTEAFFGQGTRLTVV.

Comments on this clone: Other nucleotide sequences from this sample produce the same CDR3. J is TRBJ2-7 and V is TRBV7-9, with D perhaps being TRBD1 or TRBD2 (5 bases each). Germline CDR1 reads SEHNR; CDR2 reads FQNEAQ (reference sequence). The CDR3 sequence is 14 residues long. Trimming stripped 5 bases from V and 3 bases from J, with 14 bases between. The CDR3 sequence is CASSHRDRNYEQYF. The CDR3 region has the DNA TGTGCCAGCAGCCACCGGGACCGTAACTACGAGCAGTACTTC.